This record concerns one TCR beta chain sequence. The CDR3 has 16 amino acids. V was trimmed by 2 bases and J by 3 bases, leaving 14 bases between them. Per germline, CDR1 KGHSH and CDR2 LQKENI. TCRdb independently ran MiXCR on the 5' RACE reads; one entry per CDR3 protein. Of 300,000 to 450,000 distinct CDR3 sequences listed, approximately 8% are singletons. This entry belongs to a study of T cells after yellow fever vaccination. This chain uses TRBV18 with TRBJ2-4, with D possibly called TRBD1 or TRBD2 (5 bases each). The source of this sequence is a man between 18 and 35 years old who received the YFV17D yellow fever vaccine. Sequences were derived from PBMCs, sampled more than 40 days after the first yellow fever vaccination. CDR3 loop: CASSPMDIGGKNIQYF. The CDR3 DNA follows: TGTGCCAGCTCACCAATGGACATTGGGGGCAAAAACATTCAGTACTTC.